A single sample gave rise to the 4 T cell receptor beta chains below, sequenced in a study of T-cell memory formation after mild COVID-19. MiXCR was run by TCRdb on the 5' RACE reads, yielding one entry per CDR3 protein. The sample shows fewer than 650,000 distinct CDR3 sequences, about 18% of them seen only once. Sample: PBMCs or a T cell subset sorted from them (not recorded which). The receptors stem from an adult woman who had mild COVID-19 (a few samples of this study predate the infection). Cell type and time point are not known.

This clonotype was seen a few times. The gene calls are TRBV12-3 or TRBV12-4 and TRBJ2-1; TRBD1 might be the D (6 bases). The length of the CDR3 is 16 residues. Trimming cost V 6 bases and J 1 base, with 16 bases left between them. As DNA, the CDR3 is TGTGCCAGCAGCTTGCCTGACAGGATGTCCTACAATGAGCAGTTCTTC. Its translation: CASSLPDRMSYNEQFF.

This sequence joins TRBV4-1 and TRBJ2-1; 7 bases fit TRBD2. The length of the CDR3 is 15 residues. With V trimmed by 0 bases and J by 5 bases, 4 bases remained unmatched. Per germline, CDR1 MGHRA and CDR2 YSYEKL. CDR3 residues: CASSQDGGSHNEQFF. The CDR3 bases are TGCGCCAGCAGCCAAGATGGCGGGAGCCACAATGAGCAGTTCTTC.

This chain joins TRBV4-2 and TRBJ2-7, with 7 bases that match TRBD1. The germline V gene encodes CDR1 LGHNA and CDR2 YNFKEQ. The CDR3 is 16 residues long. V shed 4 bases, J shed 6 bases, and the junction held 15 bases outside the gene matches. CDR3 DNA: TGTGCCAGCAGCCTCCACGATGGAAAGACAGGGACCGAGCAGTACTTC. It specifies CASSLHDGKTGTEQYF.

In this sample, this clonotype turned up many times. CDR3 coding DNA: TGTGCCAGCATTCTAGCGGGAGGGCCGGATACGCAGTATTTT. Amino acid sequence: CASILAGGPDTQYF. The V and J genes are TRBV6-6 and TRBJ2-3; 12 bases line up with TRBD2. V lost 7 bases and J lost 6; bases outside the gene matches: 5. Germline values: CDR1 MNHNY, CDR2 SVGAGI (reference sequence). The CDR3 covers 14 residues.